These 10 T cell receptor beta chains came from one sample sequenced in a study of CD8+CD57+ T cells in acquired aplastic anemia (dated by TCRdb to the late 2010s). Sequencing instrument: Illumina HiSeq 2000. TCR beta VDJ combination and CDR3 sequence profiling used genomic DNA as the template. TCRdb trimmed the raw reads at Q25, called clones with MiXCR and kept productive beta chains. CDR3 protein duplicates are merged, each entry listing the most common genes and DNA. The sample table shows around 170,000 distinct CDR3 sequences, and 55% to 75% are seen once. The ten most abundant clones make up about 50% of the sample. The sequenced material came from sorted CD4+, CD8+, or CD8+CD57+ T cells (not recorded which) from PBMCs. Receptors originate from a human donor in good health.

The chain uses TRBV20-1 and TRBJ2-7; D gene uncertain. The CDR3 is 13 amino acids. Trimming removed 4 bases from V and 2 bases from J, with 12 bases in between. The germline V gene has CDR1 DFQATT and CDR2 SNEGSKA (reference sequence). CDR3 sequence: CSANHRLAYEQYF. The CDR3 DNA reads as TGCAGTGCTAATCATCGACTGGCCTACGAGCAGTACTTC.

This clonotype was recorded at least ten times. The V and J genes are TRBV9 and TRBJ1-1; D remains ambiguous. The CDR3 has 14 residues. V was pared by 0 bases and J by 0 bases, with 6 bases between. Germline CDR1 SGDLS, CDR2 YYNGEE. The DNA for the CDR3 is TGTGCCAGCAGCGTAGGAGAGATGAACACTGAAGCTTTCTTT. It yields the protein CASSVGEMNTEAFF.

This clonotype was detected a few times. V and J are TRBV5-4 and TRBJ2-7; 11 bases align to TRBD2. Germline lookup yields CDR1 SGHNT and CDR2 YYREEE (reference sequence). The ends lost 4 bases at V and 0 bases at J; junction bases unmatched: 6. The CDR3 length is 16 residues. For the CDR3, the DNA is TGTGCCAGCAGCCCCCCGGGACTAGCGGCCTCCTACGAGCAGTACTTC. As protein: CASSPPGLAASYEQYF.

About this clonotype: Mismatch with germline at one junction end may stem from a read error. The rearrangement uses TRBV7-7 and TRBJ2-5; D remains unclear. The CDR3 extends over 13 amino acids. The germline gives CDR1 SSHAT, CDR2 FNYEAQ (reference sequence). The CDR3 here is CASSLYIQETQYF. CDR3 DNA sequence: TGTGCTAGCAGCTTATATATCCAAGAGACCCAGTACTTC.

In its sample, this clonotype was seen many times. The chain is built from TRBV6-1 and TRBJ2-7; D is tentatively TRBD1 or TRBD2 (5 bases each). Trimming cost V 8 bases and J 2 bases, with 13 bases left between them. The germline gives CDR1 MNHNS, CDR2 SASEGT. The CDR3 is 13 residues long. The CDR3 DNA reads as TGTGCCAGCGGCCGGGACGGAACCTACGAGCAGTACTTC. It translates to CASGRDGTYEQYF.

The CDR3 is CASTSTGANEKLFF. The CDR3 coding sequence is TGTGCCAGCACCTCTACAGGCGCGAATGAAAAACTGTTTTTT. This chain links TRBV7-9 with TRBJ1-4, with D perhaps TRBD1 (5 bases). V shed 7 bases and J shed 5 bases, with 14 bases lying between them. Looked up from germline, CDR1 is SEHNR and CDR2 is FQNEAQ (reference sequence). The length of the CDR3 is 14 residues.

This chain joins TRBV20-1 and TRBJ1-1; TRBD1 agrees at 11 bases. After removal of 2 bases from V and 6 bases from J, the junction contained 2 bases not matched to a gene. In germline, CDR1 is DFQATT, CDR2 SNEGSKA (reference sequence). The CDR3 is made up of 13 amino acids. The CDR3 is CSARKGQGAEAFF. As DNA, the CDR3 is TGCAGTGCTAGAAAGGGACAGGGGGCTGAAGCTTTCTTT.

Comment on this clonotype: A junction end diverges from the germline sequence, so it may reflect a read error. The chain has TRBV25-1 and TRBJ2-2, with 13 bases that match TRBD2. Germline CDR1 is MGHDK and CDR2 is SYGVNS. The CDR3 consists of 19 residues. DNA of the CDR3: TGTGCCAGCAAAAGGGGACTAGCGGGGAGGGGAGCGAACGCCGGGGAGCTGTTTTTT. Its translation: CASKRGLAGRGANAGELFF. The full variable domain, its missing parts supplied by reference TRBV25-1 and TRBJ2-2, is EADIYQTPRYLVIGTGKKITLECSQTMGHDKMYWYQQDPGMELHLIHYSYGVNSTEKGDLSSESTVSRIRTEHFPLTLESARPSHTSQYLCASKRGLAGRGANAGELFFGEGSRLTVL.

V and J are TRBV20-1 and TRBJ1-6, with a weak D call TRBD1 (5 bases). The CDR3 contains 14 residues. Trimming removed 3 bases from V and 3 bases from J, with 9 bases in between. Germline V gene sequence: CDR1 DFQATT, CDR2 SNEGSKA (reference sequence). The CDR3 loop is CSARKGLYNSPLHF. The DNA of the CDR3 is TGCAGTGCTAGGAAGGGACTCTATAATTCACCCCTCCACTTT.

This rearrangement joins TRBV15 to TRBJ2-5; TRBD2 agrees at 13 bases. CDR1 and CDR2 from the germline V gene are LNHNV and YYDKDF (reference sequence). The CDR3 extends over 15 amino acids. Unmatched junction bases numbered 11, after V lost 4 bases and J lost 12 bases. The DNA for the CDR3 is TGTGCCACCAGCATCCCCGGGACTAGCGGGGCCCTCGAGTACTTC. This gives the protein CATSIPGTSGALEYF.